This TCR beta chain was obtained from a study of cytomegalovirus exposure and HLA in healthy donors. General study points: Across donors, presence/absence analyses took sequencing depth to be roughly uniform. It was shown in a later analysis that HLA-associated TCR beta chains were more clonally expanded than other, equally common chains.

CDR3 length: 15 amino acids. CDR1 and CDR2 (germline): MNHNY, SVGAGI (reference sequence). The trim removed 6 bases at V and 7 bases at J, leaving 6 bases unmatched. Regarding this clone: What it recognizes is unknown.

This PCR relied on a set of 60 Vbeta primers and 13 Jbeta primers. Libraries were prepared by immunoSEQ multiplex PCR; TCRdb keeps only in-frame clonotypes and omits some of them. This table holds approximately 52,000 clones. Sequencing used PBMCs. The V call is TRBV6-6, the J call TRBJ2-2; TRBD1 aligns across 12 bases. The source of this sequence is a man aged 45-65 years in good health and CMV-seropositive. The CDR3 DNA follows: TGTGCCAGCAGGACCGGGACAGGGGGCATCGGGGAGCTGTTTTTT. The encoded protein is CASRTGTGGIGELFF.